This TCR beta chain was sequenced in a study of blood T cell repertoires in COVID-19. Whole-study context: Italy, Spain and the United States were the sources of the convalescent and acute COVID-19 samples. T cells, B-cell-depleted T cells, or PBMCs supplied cDNA or gDNA.

Per the original methods: Amplification of reference gene primers was used by the study to estimate nucleated cell counts. Clones were read by immunoSEQ multiplex PCR, and TCRdb kept only the in-frame ones, dropping some. V, J and clone size are taken as reported in that table, and D and trimming were inferred from the DNA itself. The table lists 65,000 or so clones, approximately 80% of them singletons. The germline V gene encodes CDR1 SGHKS and CDR2 YYEKEE (reference sequence). The V gene end was trimmed by 5 bases and the J gene end by 9 bases; junction bases not matched to a gene: 14. This CDR3 is 17 amino acids long.

This clonotype originated in a human donor in a cohort sampled during active COVID-19. This chain uses TRBV5-5 with TRBJ2-2, with 12 bases that match TRBD2. The material sequenced was peripheral blood. In nucleotides, the CDR3 is TGTGCCAGCAGTCATAGGACTAGCGGGGCCGCCGTTAGGGAGCTGTTTTTT. It encodes CASSHRTSGAAVRELFF.